This TCR beta chain emerged from a study of blood T cell repertoires in COVID-19. About the study: The United States, Italy and Spain supplied acute and convalescent COVID-19 samples. In each case, the material was cDNA or gDNA derived from T cells, B-cell-depleted T cells, or PBMCs.

This clone was picked up one time. Trimming took 7 bases from V and 4 from J, leaving 18 bases between them. CDR1 is KGHDR, CDR2 SFDVKD, per germline. CDR3 size: 15 residues. In the authors' methods: The authors estimated nucleated cell counts from reference gene primer amplification. Only in-frame clones appear in the TCRdb table, and some are missing; sequencing was by immunoSEQ multiplex PCR. V and J calls plus clone size are reproduced from that table; the DNA served to infer D and trimming. The sample records around 230,000 clones, roughly 87% being singletons. The rearrangement joins TRBV24-1 to TRBJ1-2; no definite D call. This TCR was recovered from a man aged 55 to 70 who had recovered from COVID-19. Sequencing was performed on peripheral blood. The CDR3 loop reads CATSTSSPGSYGYTF. The DNA for the CDR3 is TGTGCCACCAGCACTTCTAGCCCCGGGAGCTATGGCTACACCTTC.